This T cell receptor beta chain was identified in a study of blood T cells in healthy people across ages. The CDR3 loop spans 14 amino acids. V dropped 6 bases and J dropped 5 bases, with 17 bases sitting between them. The germline gives CDR1 SGHDT, CDR2 YYEEEE. Per sample, at least 5 micrograms of total RNA were extracted. In regard to this clonotype: Its antigen remains unidentified.

Then a second PCR, running about 7 to 11 cycles, was carried out with a sample-barcoded 5' primer and a J-beta primer mix. TCRdb reanalysed the 5' RACE reads using MiXCR and keeps one entry per CDR3 protein. This sample carries 800,000 to 950,000 distinct CDR3 sequences, about 27% of them seen once, and the ten largest clones take 10%. Study results and limitations: There were more naive CD4+ cells and higher diversity in long-lived donors than in aged donors.

The data also belong to a second study, concerning T cells of mothers and their children. That work contributes: Reads obtained per mother exceeded 9.5 million TCR beta CDR3 reads, with approximately 3 million obtained per child.

The clonotype was recovered from a woman aged 35 to 49 in good health. The sequenced material came from blood. V and J are TRBV5-6 and TRBJ2-5; D remains ambiguous. The CDR3 spells CASTSGYVRETQYF. Here the CDR3 DNA reads TGTGCCAGCACCTCAGGTTACGTTCGGGAGACCCAGTACTTC.